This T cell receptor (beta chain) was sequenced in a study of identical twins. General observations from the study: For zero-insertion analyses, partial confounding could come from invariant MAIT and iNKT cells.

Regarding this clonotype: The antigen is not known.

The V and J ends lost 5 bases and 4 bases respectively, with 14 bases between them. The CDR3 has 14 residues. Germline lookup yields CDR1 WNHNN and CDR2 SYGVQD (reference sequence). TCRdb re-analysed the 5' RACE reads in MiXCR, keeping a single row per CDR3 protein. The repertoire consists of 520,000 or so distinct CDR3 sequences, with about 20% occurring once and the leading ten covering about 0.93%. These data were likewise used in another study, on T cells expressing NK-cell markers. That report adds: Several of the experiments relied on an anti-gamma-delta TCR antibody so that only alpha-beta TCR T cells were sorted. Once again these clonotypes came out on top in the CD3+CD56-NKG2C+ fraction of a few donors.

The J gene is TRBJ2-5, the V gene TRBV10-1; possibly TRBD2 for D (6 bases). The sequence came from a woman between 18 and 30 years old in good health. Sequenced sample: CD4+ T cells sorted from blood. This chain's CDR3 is CASSPIAGGETQYF. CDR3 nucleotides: TGCGCCAGCAGTCCGATAGCCGGGGGAGAGACCCAGTACTTC.